What follows are 23 T cell receptor beta chains derived from one specimen sequenced in a study of blood T cell repertoires in COVID-19. Profiled with immunoSEQ multiplex PCR; TCRdb holds only in-frame clones, not every one. The sample carries approximately 220,000 clones, around four fifths recorded once. The sample comprised PBMCs or T cells enriched from blood (not recorded which). Receptors were obtained from a woman between 45 and 65 years old who had been exposed to COVID-19.

The chain joins TRBV28 to TRBJ2-1, with 8 nucleotides matching TRBD1. This CDR3 has 17 amino acids. With 6 bases clipped from V and 9 bases from J, the junction kept 19 bases outside the gene matches. Germline CDR1 MDHEN, CDR2 SYDVKM. CDR3 DNA: TGTGCCAGCAGCCCGGCCCCAGGGGGCGCGGGCGGAAGTGAGCAGTTCTTC. Its protein product is CASSPAPGGAGGSEQFF.

V and J are TRBV24-1 and TRBJ2-3; D perhaps matches TRBD1 (6 bases). Germline assignment: CDR1 KGHDR and CDR2 SFDVKD. CDR3 size: 12 residues. The V end was cut by 9 bases, the J end by 4 bases, with 10 bases between. CDR3 in amino acids: CATRSGADTQYF. CDR3 coding DNA: TGTGCCACCCGTTCAGGGGCAGATACGCAGTATTTT.

The rearrangement joins TRBV20-1 to TRBJ1-1; D gene unclear. Germline V gene lookup returns CDR1 DFQATT and CDR2 SNEGSKA (reference sequence). The germline V and J ends were trimmed by 5 bases and 3 bases, with 7 bases remaining between them. CDR3 length equals 11 residues. The CDR3 loop reads CSAPLHTEAFF. In DNA, the CDR3 is TGCAGTGCTCCACTACACACTGAAGCTTTCTTT.

The genes are TRBV5-1 and TRBJ2-1; no clear D gene. Trimming stripped 2 bases from V and 5 bases from J, with 14 bases between. This CDR3 region has 15 residues. The germline CDR1 and CDR2 sequences are SGHRS and YFSETQ. CDR3 sequence reads: CASSLSRSNHNEQFF. CDR3 bases: TGCGCCAGCAGCTTAAGCAGGTCCAATCACAATGAGCAGTTCTTC.

The V gene is TRBV2, the J gene TRBJ1-5; TRBD1 matches 7 bases. There are 15 residues in the CDR3. With V trimmed by 4 bases and J by 1 base, 4 bases remained unmatched. Germline V gene lookup returns CDR1 SNHLY and CDR2 FYNNEI. The chain's CDR3 is CASSGDRGSNQPQHF. The CDR3 region has the DNA TGTGCCAGCAGTGGGGACAGAGGGAGCAATCAGCCCCAGCATTTT.

The chain links TRBV5-1 to TRBJ2-3, with TRBD2 matching 8 bases. V gave up 7 bases and J gave up 4 bases; unmatched junction bases: 17. The germline V gene encodes CDR1 SGHRS and CDR2 YFSETQ. This CDR3 has 17 amino acids. CDR3 residues: CASDPGTSLVWPDTQYF. CDR3 coding DNA: TGCGCCAGCGACCCAGGGACTAGTCTAGTTTGGCCAGATACGCAGTATTTT.

This clone has a single count. The chain employs TRBV7-9 and TRBJ2-7; 7 bases line up with TRBD1. J was trimmed by 2 bases and V by 0 bases; bases with no gene match: 4. The CDR3 contains 15 residues. The germline gives CDR1 SEHNR, CDR2 FQNEAQ (reference sequence). The CDR3, as DNA: TGTGCCAGCAGCTTAGCAGGGGGCGCGCCCTACGAGCAGTACTTC. The encoded protein is CASSLAGGAPYEQYF.

V is TRBV3-1 (or the pseudogene TRBV3-2) and J is TRBJ1-3; D uncertain. There are 16 residues in the CDR3. Trimming shortened V by 1 base and J by 0 bases, and 10 bases separated the two germline ends. Germline V lookup: CDR1 LGHDT, CDR2 YNNKEL (reference sequence). The CDR3 DNA reads TGTGCCAGCAGCCAAGTTGGAGCCACCTCTGGAAACACCATATATTTT. It codes for CASSQVGATSGNTIYF.

The chain carries TRBV27 and TRBJ2-2; D gene uncertain. Germline loops: CDR1 MNHEY, CDR2 SMNVEV (reference sequence). V shed 5 bases and J shed 6 bases, with 7 bases lying between them. This CDR3 is 12 amino acids long. The CDR3 spells CASSLRPGELFF. CDR3 nucleotides: TGTGCCAGCAGTCTGAGGCCCGGGGAGCTGTTTTTT.

The rearrangement joins TRBV4-3 to TRBJ2-1, with D perhaps matching TRBD2 (6 bases). The ends were cut back, 0 bases at V and 2 bases at J, with 11 bases in the middle. The CDR3 is 16 residues long. Germline assignment: CDR1 LGHNA and CDR2 YSLEER. As DNA, the CDR3 is TGCGCCAGCAGCCAAGATCTTGGCGGGGCCTACAATGAGCAGTTCTTC. This codes for CASSQDLGGAYNEQFF.

This clone was detected once. The genes are TRBV12-3 or TRBV12-4 and TRBJ1-1; D is uncertain. The V end lost 1 base, the J end lost 5 bases, and 8 bases lay between the germline ends. The CDR3 has 13 residues. The CDR3 sequence: CASSLVGRTEAFF. The CDR3 DNA is TGTGCCAGCAGTTTAGTCGGGAGGACTGAAGCTTTCTTT.

The chain uses TRBV10-1 and TRBJ1-2; tentative D call: TRBD1 (6 bases). V lost 2 bases and J 1 base, leaving 8 bases between the germline ends. The length of the CDR3 is 14 residues. Germline V gene lookup returns CDR1 WNHNN and CDR2 SYGVQD (reference sequence). CDR3 DNA: TGCGCCAGCAGTGAGAGGGGGATTAACTATGGCTACACCTTC. Translating gives CASSERGINYGYTF.

CDR3 DNA sequence: TGTGCCAGCAGCACTAGGGACAGGGGTTCACCCCTCCACTTT. It yields the protein CASSTRDRGSPLHF. This chain joins TRBV27 and TRBJ1-6, with 10 bases lining up with TRBD1. Germline V gene data show CDR1 as MNHEY and CDR2 as SMNVEV (reference sequence). V trimming: 6 bases; J trimming: 9 bases; junction bases outside the gene matches: 5. CDR3 length equals 14 residues.

V and J are TRBV28 and TRBJ2-7, with 7 bases lining up with TRBD1. J was trimmed by 1 base and V by 10 bases; bases with no gene match: 16. The CDR3 contains 16 residues. Germline V gene sequence: CDR1 MDHEN, CDR2 SYDVKM. The chain's CDR3 is CATKQGQAIGSYEQYF. The CDR3 DNA reads TGTGCCACAAAACAGGGGCAGGCTATCGGGTCCTACGAGCAGTACTTC.

The V call is TRBV3-1 (or the pseudogene TRBV3-2), the J call TRBJ1-1; D remains ambiguous. Germline assignment: CDR1 LGHDT and CDR2 YNNKEL (reference sequence). The V end was cut by 3 bases, the J end by 1 base, with 6 bases between. This CDR3 has 13 amino acids. This CDR3 reads CASSQDWNTEAFF. The CDR3 DNA sequence: TGTGCCAGCAGCCAGGACTGGAACACTGAAGCTTTCTTT.

The chain recombines TRBV10-3 with TRBJ1-1; possibly TRBD1 for D (6 bases). Germline V gene data show CDR1 as ENHRY and CDR2 as SYGVKD. The CDR3 extends over 14 amino acids. With 11 bases removed from V and 0 bases from J, the gap between germline ends came to 16 bases. This CDR3 is CASRGGGMNTEAFF. The CDR3 region has the DNA TGTGCCTCAAGGGGGGGAGGAATGAACACTGAAGCTTTCTTT.

A note on this clone: This sample includes further DNA sequences coding for the same CDR3. This sequence joins TRBV9 and TRBJ1-1; D ambiguous. The V end lost 3 bases, the J end lost 0 bases, and 6 bases lay between the germline ends. CDR1 and CDR2 (germline): SGDLS, YYNGEE. CDR3 length equals 13 residues. In DNA form, the CDR3 reads TGTGCCAGCAGCGAAAGCCTGAACACTGAAGCTTTCTTT. Amino acids: CASSESLNTEAFF.

The chain is built from TRBV21-1 and TRBJ1-5. TRBV21-1 is a pseudogene. There are 16 residues in the CDR3. CDR3 DNA sequence: TGTGCCAGCAGCAAAGGCGGGGGCGTGAGCAATCAGCCCCAGCATTTT. It codes for CASSKGGGVSNQPQHF.

V and J are TRBV19 and TRBJ2-1; perhaps TRBD2 as D (5 bases). The CDR3 consists of 14 residues. CDR1 and CDR2 from the germline V gene are LNHDA and SQIVND (reference sequence). Trimming removed 5 bases at V and 2 bases at J, with 10 bases between. Here the CDR3 reads CASSALGTYNEQFF. The CDR3 DNA is TGTGCCAGTAGTGCCCTCGGGACCTACAATGAGCAGTTCTTC.

A single count supports this clone. The chain joins TRBV18 to TRBJ2-2, with 7 bases aligning to TRBD1. This CDR3 is 12 amino acids long. V was pared by 4 bases and J by 14 bases, with 7 bases of the junction left unmatched. Germline V lookup: CDR1 KGHSH, CDR2 LQKENI. CDR3 sequence reads: CASSRTGERLFF. The CDR3 DNA follows: TGTGCCAGCTCACGGACAGGAGAAAGACTGTTTTTT.

V usage is TRBV7-9 and J usage is TRBJ1-2, with 7 bases that match TRBD1. This CDR3 spans 13 amino acids. The germline gives CDR1 SEHNR, CDR2 FQNEAQ (reference sequence). V lost 3 bases and J lost 10; bases outside the gene matches: 8. This CDR3 is CASSLARDRDYTF. DNA of the CDR3: TGTGCCAGCAGCTTGGCGAGGGACAGAGACTACACCTTC.

The CDR3 DNA follows: TGTGCCAGCAGCCACCCTCTAGCGGGGGGAACAGATACGCAGTATTTT. Its protein is CASSHPLAGGTDTQYF. The V gene is TRBV7-3, the J gene TRBJ2-3; 11 bases fit TRBD2. Germline values: CDR1 SGHTA, CDR2 FQGTGA. V trimming: 5 bases; J trimming: 3 bases; junction bases outside the gene matches: 7. The CDR3 is 16 residues long.

V is TRBV6-1 and J is TRBJ2-3, with 9 bases aligning to TRBD1. The CDR3 contains 14 residues. The V gene's germline CDR1 is MNHNS and CDR2 SASEGT. J was trimmed by 6 bases and V by 3 bases; bases with no gene match: 4. CDR3 sequence reads: CASSEDRGWDTQYF. In DNA form, the CDR3 reads TGTGCCAGCAGTGAGGACAGGGGCTGGGATACGCAGTATTTT.